These T cell receptor beta chains were read from a single sample in a study of cytotoxic CD8 clonotypes in ibrutinib-treated CLL. TCRdb keeps only in-frame clones here, not all; method: immunoSEQ multiplex PCR. The sample lists fewer than 400,000 clones, over 55% occurring once. The material sequenced was PBMCs, taken after 36 months of ibrutinib treatment. The receptors were gathered from a human donor with chronic lymphocytic leukemia. Both conserved end residues are part of each CDR3. Fields, in order: clone size, J gene, D gene, V gene, CDR3 DNA, CDR3 protein. A D gene is named only where the DNA matches it firmly. Only part of the rows carry a size: once, few, many, or a class if the clone is expanded.

size: .; J: TRBJ2-7; D: .; V: TRBV27; DNA: TGTGCCAGACCAGGGACACCATGGGCCGAGCAGTACTTC; CDR3: CARPGTPWAEQYF
size: .; J: TRBJ2-2; D: .; V: TRBV7-6; DNA: TGTGCCAGCAGCTTAAATAGAGGAACTACCGGGGAGCTGTTTTTT; CDR3: CASSLNRGTTGELFF
size: few; J: TRBJ2-3; D: TRBD2; V: TRBV7-3; DNA: TGTGCCAGCAGCTGGCTGGGCGGGAGTACAAGAGATACGCAGTATTTT; CDR3: CASSWLGGSTRDTQYF
size: few; J: TRBJ2-7; D: .; V: TRBV20-1; DNA: TGCAGTGCACTGGGACCTGACGAGCAGTACTTC; CDR3: CSALGPDEQYF
size: few; J: TRBJ1-5; D: .; V: TRBV4-1; DNA: TGCGCCAGCAGCCGTCTGGGTCTTACGAATCAGCCCCAGCATTTT; CDR3: CASSRLGLTNQPQHF
size: .; J: TRBJ2-7; D: .; V: TRBV29-1; DNA: TGCAGCGTCGCGTCCGTTGGCGGGACAGACACCTACGAGCAGTACTTC; CDR3: CSVASVGGTDTYEQYF
size: .; J: TRBJ2-1; D: .; V: TRBV7-5; DNA: TGTGCCAGAAGCCCCGGGACAGATGGCTACAATGAGCAGTTCTTC; CDR3: CARSPGTDGYNEQFF
size: .; J: TRBJ1-5; D: TRBD1; V: TRBV27; DNA: TGTGCCAGCAGCCGGACAGGGGGCAATCAGCCCCAGCATTTT; CDR3: CASSRTGGNQPQHF
size: .; J: TRBJ2-3; D: .; V: TRBV7-8; DNA: TGTGCCAGCAGCGCAACCCGGACGCGAGATACGCAGTATTTT; CDR3: CASSATRTRDTQYF
size: few; J: TRBJ2-7; D: .; V: TRBV6-5; DNA: TGTGCCAGCAGCAGGGCCAACGAGCAGTACTTC; CDR3: CASSRANEQYF
size: few; J: TRBJ2-6; D: .; V: TRBV5-6; DNA: TGTGCCAGCAGCTTCGGTGCTGGGGCCAACGTCCTGACTTTC; CDR3: CASSFGAGANVLTF
size: .; J: TRBJ2-7; D: .; V: TRBV29-1; DNA: TGCAGCGTTGTTACAGGCCAGGGCTACGAGCAGTACTTC; CDR3: CSVVTGQGYEQYF
size: .; J: TRBJ2-7; D: .; V: TRBV5-1; DNA: TGCGCCAGCAGCTTGGGATTGGGGCTCGAGCAGTACTTC; CDR3: CASSLGLGLEQYF
size: .; J: TRBJ2-5; D: .; V: TRBV18; DNA: TGTGCCAGCTCACCATCCGCGACAGAAAAAGAGACCCAGTACTTC; CDR3: CASSPSATEKETQYF
size: few; J: TRBJ1-2; D: .; V: TRBV15; DNA: TGTGCCACCAGCGAACCCCCGGGACGCCTATATGGCTACACCTTC; CDR3: CATSEPPGRLYGYTF
size: .; J: TRBJ2-7; D: .; V: TRBV18; DNA: TGTGCCAGCTCACGCCAGGGTTTATACGAGCAGTACTTC; CDR3: CASSRQGLYEQYF